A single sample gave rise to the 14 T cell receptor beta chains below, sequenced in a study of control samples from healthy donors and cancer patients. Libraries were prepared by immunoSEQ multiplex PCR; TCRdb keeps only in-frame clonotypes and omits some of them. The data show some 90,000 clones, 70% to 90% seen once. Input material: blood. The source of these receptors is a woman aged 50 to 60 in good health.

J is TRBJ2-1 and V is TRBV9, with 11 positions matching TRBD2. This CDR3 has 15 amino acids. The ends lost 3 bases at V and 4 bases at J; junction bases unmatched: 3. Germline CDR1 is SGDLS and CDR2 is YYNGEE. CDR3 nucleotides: TGTGCCAGCAGCGGCGCTAGCGGGAGGTACAATGAGCAGTTCTTC. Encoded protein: CASSGASGRYNEQFF.

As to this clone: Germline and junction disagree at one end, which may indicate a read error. The CDR3, as DNA: TGCAGCGTTCAAGACCACCGAGATACGCAGTATTTT. Amino acids: CSVQDHRDTQYF. The chain carries TRBV29-1 and TRBJ2-3; D remains unclear. Looked up from germline, CDR1 is SQVTM and CDR2 is ANQGSEA. There are 12 residues in the CDR3.

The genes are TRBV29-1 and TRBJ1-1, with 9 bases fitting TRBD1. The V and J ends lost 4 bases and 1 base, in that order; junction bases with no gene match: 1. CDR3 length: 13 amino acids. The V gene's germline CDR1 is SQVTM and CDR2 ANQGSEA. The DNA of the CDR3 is TGCAGCGTTGGGGACAGGGCGAACACTGAAGCTTTCTTT. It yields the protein CSVGDRANTEAFF.

The CDR3 reads CASTGVGGYTF. DNA for the CDR3: TGTGCCAGTACAGGGGTCGGTGGCTACACCTTC. The chain combines TRBV19 with TRBJ1-2; TRBD1 might be the D (6 bases). The germline V gene has CDR1 LNHDA and CDR2 SQIVND (reference sequence). The V and J ends lost 7 bases and 7 bases respectively, with 10 bases between them. The CDR3 loop spans 11 amino acids.

The CDR3: CATQGSSYNSPLHF. CDR3 bases: TGTGCCACTCAAGGGAGCTCCTATAATTCACCCCTCCACTTT. This sequence joins TRBV6-5 and TRBJ1-6, with D unresolved. Germline V gene data show CDR1 as MNHEY and CDR2 as SVGAGI. CDR3 length equals 14 residues. Trimming stripped 10 bases from V and 0 bases from J, with 10 bases between.

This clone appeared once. The CDR3 DNA sequence: TGTGCCACCAGCAGGGGAGGACAGGGCTCCTACGAGCAGTACTTC. Translation gives CATSRGGQGSYEQYF. J is TRBJ2-7 and V is TRBV15, with TRBD1 matching 8 bases. Looked up from germline, CDR1 is LNHNV and CDR2 is YYDKDF (reference sequence). This CDR3 comprises 15 residues. V shed 3 bases, J shed 0 bases, and the junction held 4 bases outside the gene matches.

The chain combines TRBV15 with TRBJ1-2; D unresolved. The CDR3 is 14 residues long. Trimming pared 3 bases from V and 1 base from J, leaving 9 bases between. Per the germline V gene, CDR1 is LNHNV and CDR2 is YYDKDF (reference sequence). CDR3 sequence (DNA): TGTGCCACCAGCAGGGGCGGCTATAACTATGGCTACACCTTC. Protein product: CATSRGGYNYGYTF. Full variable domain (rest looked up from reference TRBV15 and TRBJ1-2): DAMVIQNPRYQVTQFGKPVTLSCSQTLNHNVMYWYQQKSSQAPKLLFHYYDKDFNNEADTPDNFQSRRPNTSFCFLDIRSPGLGDTAMYLCATSRGGYNYGYTFGSGTRLTVV.

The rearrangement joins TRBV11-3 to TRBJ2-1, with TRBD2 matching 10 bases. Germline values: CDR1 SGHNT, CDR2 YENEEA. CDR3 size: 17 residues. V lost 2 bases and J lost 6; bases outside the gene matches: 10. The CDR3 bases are TGTGCCAGCAGCTTAATATCGGGACTAGCGTCCGTCAATGAGCAGTTCTTC. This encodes CASSLISGLASVNEQFF.

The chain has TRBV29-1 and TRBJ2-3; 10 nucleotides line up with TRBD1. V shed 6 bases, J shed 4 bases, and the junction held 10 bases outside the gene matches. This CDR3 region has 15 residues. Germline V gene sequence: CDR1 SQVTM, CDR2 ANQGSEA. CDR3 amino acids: CSVPGTGVVADTQYF. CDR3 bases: TGCAGCGTCCCCGGGACAGGGGTGGTTGCAGATACGCAGTATTTT.

CDR3 coding DNA: TGTGCCAGCAGCTTATGGACGGGGCGGGCAGCGGAGAATGAGCAGTTCTTC. The encoded protein is CASSLWTGRAAENEQFF. V gene TRBV7-3 combines with J gene TRBJ2-1; perhaps D is TRBD1 or TRBD2 (5 bases each). CDR1 is SGHTA and CDR2 is FQGTGA in the germline V gene. The CDR3 consists of 17 residues. The V gene lost 2 bases and the J gene lost 7 bases, with 21 bases spanning the gap. The entire variable domain, with the rest obtained from reference TRBV7-3 and TRBJ2-1, is as follows: GAGVSQTPSNKVTEKGKYVELRCDPISGHTALYWYRQSLGQGPEFLIYFQGTGAADDSGLPNDRFFAVRPEGSVSTLKIQRTERGDSAVYLCASSLWTGRAAENEQFFGPGTRLTVL.

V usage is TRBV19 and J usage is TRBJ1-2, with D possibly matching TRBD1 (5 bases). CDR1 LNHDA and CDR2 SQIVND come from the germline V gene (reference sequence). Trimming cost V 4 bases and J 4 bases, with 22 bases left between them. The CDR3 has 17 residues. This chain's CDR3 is CASSSPHGWQGSYGYTF. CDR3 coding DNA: TGTGCCAGTAGTAGCCCCCACGGGTGGCAGGGATCCTATGGCTACACCTTC.

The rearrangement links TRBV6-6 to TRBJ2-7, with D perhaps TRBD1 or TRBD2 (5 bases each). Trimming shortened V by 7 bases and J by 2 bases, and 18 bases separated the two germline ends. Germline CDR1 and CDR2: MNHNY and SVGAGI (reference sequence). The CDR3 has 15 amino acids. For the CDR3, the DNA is TGTGCCAGCACCTACGGGACCACTAAGACCTACGAGCAGTACTTC. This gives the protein CASTYGTTKTYEQYF.

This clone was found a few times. This chain's CDR3 is CASSLGTSGGYQETQYF. CDR3 nucleotide sequence: TGTGCCAGCAGCTTAGGGACTAGCGGGGGTTACCAAGAGACCCAGTACTTC. The rearrangement uses TRBV7-6 and TRBJ2-5; 13 bases agree with TRBD2. There are 17 residues in the CDR3. V lost 1 base and J lost 0; bases outside the gene matches: 2. Germline V lookup: CDR1 SGHVS, CDR2 FNYEAQ.

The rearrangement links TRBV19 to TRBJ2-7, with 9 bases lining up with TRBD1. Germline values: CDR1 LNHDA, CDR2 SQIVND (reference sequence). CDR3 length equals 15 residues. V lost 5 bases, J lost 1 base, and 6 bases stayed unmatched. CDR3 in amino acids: CASSPGTGQSYEQYF. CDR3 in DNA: TGTGCCAGTAGTCCCGGGACAGGGCAATCCTACGAGCAGTACTTC.